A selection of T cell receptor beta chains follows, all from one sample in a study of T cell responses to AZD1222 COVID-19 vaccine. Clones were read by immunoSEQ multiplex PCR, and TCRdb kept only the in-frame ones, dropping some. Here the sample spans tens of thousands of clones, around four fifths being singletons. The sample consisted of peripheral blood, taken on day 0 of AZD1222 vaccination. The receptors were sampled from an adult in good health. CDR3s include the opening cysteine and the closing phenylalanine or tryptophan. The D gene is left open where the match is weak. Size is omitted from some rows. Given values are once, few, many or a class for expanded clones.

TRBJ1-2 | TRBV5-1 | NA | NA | CASSFGTGYGYTF | TGCGCCAGCAGCTTCGGTACAGGGTATGGCTACACCTTC
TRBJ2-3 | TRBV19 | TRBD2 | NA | CASGRAGLRYTQYF | TGTGCCAGCGGGAGAGCGGGGTTGCGATATACGCAGTATTTT
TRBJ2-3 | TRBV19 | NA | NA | CASRGRALSSTDTQYF | TGTGCCAGTAGAGGCAGGGCACTCTCTAGCACAGATACGCAGTATTTT
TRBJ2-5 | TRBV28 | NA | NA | CASSLEGIRQETQYF | TGTGCCAGCAGTTTGGAAGGTATCCGCCAAGAGACCCAGTACTTC
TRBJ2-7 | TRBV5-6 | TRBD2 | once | CASSFTWLTSGRVHEQYF | TGTGCCAGCAGCTTCACCTGGCTGACTAGCGGGAGGGTCCACGAGCAGTACTTC
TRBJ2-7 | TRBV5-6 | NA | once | CASSPGSGITYEQYF | TGTGCCAGCAGCCCAGGGTCAGGGATAACCTACGAGCAGTACTTC
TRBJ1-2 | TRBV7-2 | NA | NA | CASSLAAGNGYTF | TGTGCCAGCAGCTTAGCAGCAGGGAATGGCTACACCTTC
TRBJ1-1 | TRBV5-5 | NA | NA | CASREGNSGTEAFF | TGTGCCAGCAGGGAGGGGAACTCGGGGACTGAAGCTTTCTTT
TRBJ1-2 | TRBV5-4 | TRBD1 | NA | CASSLQTGGSYGYTF | TGTGCCAGCAGCCTACAAACAGGGGGCAGCTATGGCTACACCTTC
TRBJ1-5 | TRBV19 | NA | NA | CASSMFSPADSNQPQHF | TGTGCCAGTAGTATGTTCAGTCCCGCCGATAGCAATCAGCCCCAGCATTTT
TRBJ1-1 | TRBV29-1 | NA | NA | CSSRARGANTEAFF | TGCAGCTCCCGCGCTCGGGGTGCGAACACTGAAGCTTTCTTT